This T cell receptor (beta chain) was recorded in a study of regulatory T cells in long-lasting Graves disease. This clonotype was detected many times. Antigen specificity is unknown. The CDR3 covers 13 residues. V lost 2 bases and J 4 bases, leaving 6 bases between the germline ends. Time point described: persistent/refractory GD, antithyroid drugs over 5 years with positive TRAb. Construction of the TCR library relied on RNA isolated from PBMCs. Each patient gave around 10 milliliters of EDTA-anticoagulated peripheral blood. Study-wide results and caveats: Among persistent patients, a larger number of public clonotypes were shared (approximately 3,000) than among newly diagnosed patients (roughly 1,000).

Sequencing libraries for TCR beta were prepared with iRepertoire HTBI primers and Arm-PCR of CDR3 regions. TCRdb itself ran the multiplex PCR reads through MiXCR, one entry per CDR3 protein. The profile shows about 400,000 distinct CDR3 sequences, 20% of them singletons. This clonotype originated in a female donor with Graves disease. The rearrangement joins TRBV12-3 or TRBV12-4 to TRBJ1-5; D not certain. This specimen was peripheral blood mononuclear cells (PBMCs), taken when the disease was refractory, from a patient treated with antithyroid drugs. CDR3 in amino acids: CASSLSANQPQHF. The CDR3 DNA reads TGTGCCAGCAGTTTATCCGCGAATCAGCCCCAGCATTTT.